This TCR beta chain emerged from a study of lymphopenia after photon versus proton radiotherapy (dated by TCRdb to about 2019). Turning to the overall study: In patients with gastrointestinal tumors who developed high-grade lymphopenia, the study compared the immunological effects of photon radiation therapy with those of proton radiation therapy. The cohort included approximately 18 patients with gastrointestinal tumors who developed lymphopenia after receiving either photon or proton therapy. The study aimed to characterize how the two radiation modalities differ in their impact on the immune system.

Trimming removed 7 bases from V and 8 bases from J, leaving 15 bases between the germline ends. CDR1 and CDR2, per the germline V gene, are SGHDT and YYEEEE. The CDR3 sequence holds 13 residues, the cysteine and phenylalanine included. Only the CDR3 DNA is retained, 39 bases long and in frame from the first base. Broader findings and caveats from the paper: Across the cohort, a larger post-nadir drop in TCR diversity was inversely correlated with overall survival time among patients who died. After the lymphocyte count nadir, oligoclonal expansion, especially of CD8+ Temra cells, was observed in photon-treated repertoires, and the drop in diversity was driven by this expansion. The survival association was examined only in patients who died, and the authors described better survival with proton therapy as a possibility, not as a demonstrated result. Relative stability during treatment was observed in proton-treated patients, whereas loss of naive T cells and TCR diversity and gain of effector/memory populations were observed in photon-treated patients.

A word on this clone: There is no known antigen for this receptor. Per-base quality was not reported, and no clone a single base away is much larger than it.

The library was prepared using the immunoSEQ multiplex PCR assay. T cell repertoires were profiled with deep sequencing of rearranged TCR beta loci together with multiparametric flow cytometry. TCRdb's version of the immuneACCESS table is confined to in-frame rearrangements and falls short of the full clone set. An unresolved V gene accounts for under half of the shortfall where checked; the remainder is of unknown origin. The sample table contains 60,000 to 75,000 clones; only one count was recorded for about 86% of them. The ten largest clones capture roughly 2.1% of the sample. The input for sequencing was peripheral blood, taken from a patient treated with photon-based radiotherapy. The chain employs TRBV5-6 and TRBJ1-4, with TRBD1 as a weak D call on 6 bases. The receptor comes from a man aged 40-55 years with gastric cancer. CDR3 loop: CASGRRGAEKLFF. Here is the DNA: TGTGCCAGCGGACGACGGGGGGCCGAAAAACTGTTTTTT.